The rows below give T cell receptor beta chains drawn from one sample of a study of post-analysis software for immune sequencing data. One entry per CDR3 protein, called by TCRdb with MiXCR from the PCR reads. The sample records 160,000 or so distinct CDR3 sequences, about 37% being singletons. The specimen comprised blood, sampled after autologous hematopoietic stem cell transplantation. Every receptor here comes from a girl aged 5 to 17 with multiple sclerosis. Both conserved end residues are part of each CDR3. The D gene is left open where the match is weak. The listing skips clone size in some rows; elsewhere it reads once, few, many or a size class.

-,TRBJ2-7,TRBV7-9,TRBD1,TGTGCCAGCAGCTCTCTCCCCGGGCAGGGGGCCTACGAGCAGTACTTC,CASSSLPGQGAYEQYF
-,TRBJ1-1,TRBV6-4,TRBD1,TGTGCCAGCAGTGGCCCTCCACGACGACAGGGGAGGAACACTGAAGCTTTCTTT,CASSGPPRRQGRNTEAFF
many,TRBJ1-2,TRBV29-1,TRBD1,TGCAGCGTTGGCCAGGGGGCTGACTATGGCTACACCTTC,CSVGQGADYGYTF
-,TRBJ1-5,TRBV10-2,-,TGCGCCAGCAGGGATTGGAACAGCAATCAGCCCCAGCATTTT,CASRDWNSNQPQHF
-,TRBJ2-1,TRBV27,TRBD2,TGTGCCAGCAGTCCAACCGTTCGGGACTATAAAGAGACCCAGTTCTTC,CASSPTVRDYKETQFF
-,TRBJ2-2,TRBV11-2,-,TGTGCCAGCAGCTTATTCCCCCTGGGAAAGAACACCGGGGAGCTGTTTTTT,CASSLFPLGKNTGELFF
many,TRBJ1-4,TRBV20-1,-,TGCAGTGCTAGAGATCTACAGGAAAAACTGTTTTTT,CSARDLQEKLFF
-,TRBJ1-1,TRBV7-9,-,TGTGCCAGCAGCTTGCGGGTGGACGCTTTCTTT,CASSLRVDAFF
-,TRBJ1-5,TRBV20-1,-,TGCAGTGCTAGCGACTCCTTAGCAAGCAATCAGCCCCAGCATTTT,CSASDSLASNQPQHF
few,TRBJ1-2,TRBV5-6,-,TGTGCCAGCAGCCCCCTGTCTTTGCAGGGCTACACCTTC,CASSPLSLQGYTF
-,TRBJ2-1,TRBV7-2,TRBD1,TGTGCCAGCAGCTATCGACAGGGATCTACGGATGAGCAGTTCTTC,CASSYRQGSTDEQFF
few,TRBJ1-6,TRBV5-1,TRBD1,TGCGCCAGCAGCCCAGGGACAGGGTTTAATTCACCCCTCCACTTT,CASSPGTGFNSPLHF
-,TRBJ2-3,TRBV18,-,TGTGCCAGCTCGCGCGGGTCGAGGACAGATACGCAGTATTTT,CASSRGSRTDTQYF
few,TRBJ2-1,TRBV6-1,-,TGTGCCAGCAGTGAGCCCAGGTCAAGCGGTAGCTCCTACAATGAGCAGTTCTTC,CASSEPRSSGSSYNEQFF